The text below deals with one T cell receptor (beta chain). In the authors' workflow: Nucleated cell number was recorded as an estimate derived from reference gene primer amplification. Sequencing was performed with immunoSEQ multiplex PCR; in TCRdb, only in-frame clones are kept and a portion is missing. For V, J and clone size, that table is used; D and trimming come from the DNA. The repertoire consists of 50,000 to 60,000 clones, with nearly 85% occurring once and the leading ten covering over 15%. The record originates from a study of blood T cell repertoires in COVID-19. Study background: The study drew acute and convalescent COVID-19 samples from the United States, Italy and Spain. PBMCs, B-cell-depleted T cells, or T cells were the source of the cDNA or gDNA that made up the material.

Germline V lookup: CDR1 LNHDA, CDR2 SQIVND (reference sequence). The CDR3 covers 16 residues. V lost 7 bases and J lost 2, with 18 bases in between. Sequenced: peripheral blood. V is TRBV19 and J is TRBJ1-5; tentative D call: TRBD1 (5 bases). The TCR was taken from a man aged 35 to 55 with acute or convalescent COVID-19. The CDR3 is CASKGQSPSGNQPQHF. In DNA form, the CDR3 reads TGTGCCAGTAAGGGGCAGAGCCCCTCCGGCAATCAGCCCCAGCATTTT.